Sequencing of this T cell receptor (beta chain) was carried out in a study of cytomegalovirus exposure and HLA in healthy donors. Study at large: Earlier results showed approximately 110 million unique TCR beta sequences derived from approximately 170 million T cells.

Germline CDR1 is LNHDA and CDR2 is SQIVND (reference sequence). The CDR3 has 14 amino acids. The ends were cut back, 7 bases at V and 1 base at J, with 11 bases in the middle. Unrecorded immune exposure was likely among donors, who were nominally healthy when sampled. Study findings and constraints: In vitro work confirmed that a few CMV-associated chains recognize CMV antigens. It was reported that TCR beta sequences correctly inferred the HLA-A and HLA-B alleles for most subjects.

The PCR employed 60 Vbeta primers together with 13 Jbeta primers. Generated by immunoSEQ multiplex PCR, the TCRdb table keeps only in-frame clones and is missing some. The repertoire holds 150,000 or so clones, with approximately 83% as singletons. This clone was seen more than once but under ten times. Its antigen is not identified. The TCR sequence derives from a male donor in good health and CMV-seronegative. The V and J genes are TRBV19 and TRBJ1-5, with a weak D call TRBD1 (5 bases). Sequenced material: PBMCs. In DNA, the CDR3 is TGTGCCAGTACGGGACTCATGAGCAATCAGCCCCAGCATTTT. It encodes CASTGLMSNQPQHF.